Below are 7 T cell receptor beta chains sequenced from a single sample in a study of T cell responses to AZD1222 COVID-19 vaccine. Method: immunoSEQ multiplex PCR; TCRdb's copy keeps in-frame clones and lacks some. Of some 120,000 clones in the sample, approximately 90% were seen once. The material was peripheral blood, obtained on day 0 of MenACWY control vaccination. These receptors were collected from an adult in good health.

The chain uses TRBV18 and TRBJ2-7, with 9 bases aligning to TRBD1. Losses at the gene ends were 8 bases for V and 1 base for J; bases not matched to a gene: 24. Per germline, CDR1 KGHSH and CDR2 LQKENI. The length of the CDR3 is 20 residues. In nucleotides, the CDR3 is TGTGCCAGCCCGGGGATACAGGGGGCGATGAAGCACCCCTCATCCTACGAGCAGTACTTC. Translated, it gives CASPGIQGAMKHPSSYEQYF.

CDR3 bases: TGTGCCAGCAGCCCGACAGGGGACTATGGCTACACCTTC. The encoded protein is CASSPTGDYGYTF. This sequence joins TRBV7-2 and TRBJ1-2; TRBD1 agrees at 8 bases. Germline V gene data show CDR1 as SGHTA and CDR2 as FQGNSA. V lost 5 bases and J lost 3; bases outside the gene matches: 2. The CDR3 runs 13 residues.

The gene calls are TRBV9 and TRBJ1-2; D remains ambiguous. Germline CDR1 SGDLS, CDR2 YYNGEE. V was shortened by 2 bases and J by 3 bases, with 5 bases between the two germline ends. CDR3 size: 12 residues. Written as DNA, the CDR3 is TGTGCCAGCAGCGTCTTCGACTATGGCTACACCTTC. Residues: CASSVFDYGYTF. Complete variable domain (other parts from reference TRBV9 and TRBJ1-2): DSGVTQTPKHLITATGQRVTLRCSPRSGDLSVYWYQQSLDQGLQFLIQYYNGEERAKGNILERFSAQQFPDLHSELNLSSLELGDSALYFCASSVFDYGYTFGSGTRLTVV.

J is TRBJ1-1 and V is TRBV6-5; D remains unclear. Germline CDR1 reads MNHEY; CDR2 reads SVGAGI. This CDR3 contains 14 residues. Trimming took off 2 bases at V and 1 base at J, with 8 bases between the two ends. CDR3 sequence reads: CASSYGQPNTEAFF. Written as DNA, the CDR3 is TGTGCCAGCAGTTACGGCCAGCCGAACACTGAAGCTTTCTTT.

The chain joins TRBV24-1 to TRBJ2-1; the D call may be TRBD1 or TRBD2 (5 bases each). Trimming removed 0 bases from V and 2 bases from J, with 13 bases in between. This CDR3 has 17 amino acids. CDR1 and CDR2 from the germline V gene are KGHDR and SFDVKD. In DNA form, the CDR3 reads TGTGCCACCAGTGATTTGCGAGGGCAGGGAACCTACAATGAGCAGTTCTTC. Its translation: CATSDLRGQGTYNEQFF.

This rearrangement joins TRBV6-5 to TRBJ2-7; D gene unclear. CDR1 and CDR2 from the germline V gene are MNHEY and SVGAGI. Deletions cut 7 bases from V and 1 base from J, with 8 bases between. This CDR3 comprises 12 residues. CDR3 region: CASTVHSYEQYF. CDR3 DNA sequence: TGTGCCAGCACCGTTCATTCCTACGAGCAGTACTTC.

The chain recombines TRBV12-3 or TRBV12-4 with TRBJ1-1; D is perhaps TRBD1 (5 bases). Trimming took 6 bases from V and 1 from J, leaving 9 bases between them. The CDR3 extends over 13 amino acids. Here the CDR3 reads CASSQGGNTEAFF. The CDR3 bases are TGTGCCAGCAGCCAGGGTGGGAACACTGAAGCTTTCTTT.